The 3 T cell receptor beta chains presented below share a single source sample, sequenced in a study of sequential checkpoint blockade in melanoma. Profiled with immunoSEQ multiplex PCR; TCRdb holds only in-frame clones, not every one. Of roughly 36,000 clones listed, 32% are singletons. As to treatment: randomized to nivolumab then ipilimumab (arm A) or the reverse (arm B). Sequenced material: tumor tissue (inferred from file names), taken from a patient given nivolumab and ipilimumab in sequence. These receptors came from a human donor with melanoma.

This chain links TRBV4-1 with TRBJ2-7; maybe TRBD2 (5 bases). This CDR3 has 14 residues. Germline CDR1 reads MGHRA; CDR2 reads YSYEKL. Trimming removed 3 bases from V and 2 bases from J, with 11 bases in between. The CDR3 loop reads CASSHPTGTYEQYF. CDR3 sequence (DNA): TGCGCCAGCAGCCACCCTACGGGGACCTACGAGCAGTACTTC.

The CDR3 is CASSLRRTGGSGANVLTF. The CDR3 nucleotides are TGTGCCAGTAGTCTTCGCCGGACAGGGGGCAGTGGGGCCAACGTCCTGACTTTC. The chain employs TRBV19 and TRBJ2-6; TRBD1 agrees at 11 bases. The CDR3 contains 18 residues. V shed 5 bases and J 3 bases; nucleotides not matched to a gene: 9. The germline CDR1 and CDR2 sequences are LNHDA and SQIVND (reference sequence).

The genes are TRBV18 and TRBJ1-3; D may be TRBD1 (6 bases). Trimming removed 3 bases from V and 4 bases from J, with 19 bases in between. Germline CDR1 and CDR2: KGHSH and LQKENI. The CDR3 has 17 amino acids. The CDR3 here is CASSPSTGSFRGNTIYF. The CDR3 region has the DNA TGTGCCAGCTCACCGTCCACAGGGTCCTTTAGGGGAAACACCATATATTTT.